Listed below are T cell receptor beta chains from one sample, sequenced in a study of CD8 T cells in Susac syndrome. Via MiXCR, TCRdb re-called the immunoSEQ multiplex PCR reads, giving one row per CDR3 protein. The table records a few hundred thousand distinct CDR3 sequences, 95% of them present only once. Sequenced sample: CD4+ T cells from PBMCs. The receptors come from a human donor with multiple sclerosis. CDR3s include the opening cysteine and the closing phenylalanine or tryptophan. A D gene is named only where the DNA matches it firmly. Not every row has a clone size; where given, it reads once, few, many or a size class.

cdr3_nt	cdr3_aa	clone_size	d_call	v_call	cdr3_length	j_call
TGCAGCGTTGTACGGCTTAACAATGAGCAGTTCTTC	CSVVRLNNEQFF	-	-	TRBV29-1	12	TRBJ2-1
TGTGCCAGCAGCCCCTCCTTCACCTACAATGAGCAGTTCTTC	CASSPSFTYNEQFF	-	-	TRBV6-5	14	TRBJ2-1
TGCAGCGTACTAGACCAAACCCGGGAGGAGACCCAGTACTTC	CSVLDQTREETQYF	-	-	TRBV29-1	14	TRBJ2-5
TGTGCCAGTAGTTCACCGGGACAGGGGGCAAGTTACGAGCAGTACTTC	CASSSPGQGASYEQYF	-	TRBD1	TRBV19	16	TRBJ2-7
TGCAGTGCTAGTGGGCGGGGGGGCTTAAACACCTACGAGCAGTACTTC	CSASGRGGLNTYEQYF	-	TRBD2	TRBV20-1	16	TRBJ2-7
TGCGCCAGCACACCGGCGGGGGGCCCTGAAGCTTTCTTT	CASTPAGGPEAFF	-	-	TRBV5-1	13	TRBJ1-1
TGTGCCAGCAGTGCGGGAGGACGGTACGAGCAGTACTTC	CASSAGGRYEQYF	once	TRBD2	TRBV25-1	13	TRBJ2-7
TGCAGTGGACCTGTCGGGGATACGCAGTATTTT	CSGPVGDTQYF	-	-	TRBV20-1	11	TRBJ2-3
TGTGCCAGCAGCTTACGCCCAACGGGGGAGACCCAGTACTTC	CASSLRPTGETQYF	-	-	TRBV7-2	14	TRBJ2-5
TGCAGTCCCCGGGGTGGCTACACCTTC	CSPRGGYTF	-	-	TRBV20-1	9	TRBJ1-2
TGTGCCAGTAGTGTCTCCATACGTAGCACTGAAGCTTTCTTT	CASSVSIRSTEAFF	-	-	TRBV19	14	TRBJ1-1
TGCGCCAGCAGTCAGATAGGATACATTCAGTACTTC	CASSQIGYIQYF	once	-	TRBV23-1	12	TRBJ2-4
TGTGCCAGCAGAGCCAGACAGGGGCAAGAGACCCAGTACTTC	CASRARQGQETQYF	-	TRBD1	TRBV12-3/TRBV12-4	14	TRBJ2-5
TGCAGTGCTAGAGTTGGTCTCAGGGTGGAAGATGGCTACACCTTC	CSARVGLRVEDGYTF	-	-	TRBV20-1	15	TRBJ1-2
TGTGCCACCCTATTATCAACAGGTAGCTCCTACAATGAGCAGTTCTTC	CATLLSTGSSYNEQFF	-	-	TRBV12-3/TRBV12-4	16	TRBJ2-1
TGCAGCGTCCTTAGCGGGACCGGGGAGCTGTTTTTT	CSVLSGTGELFF	-	TRBD2	TRBV29-1	12	TRBJ2-2
TGCAGCGTTGAGACGTTGCCACAGGATGGCTACACCTTC	CSVETLPQDGYTF	-	-	TRBV29-1	13	TRBJ1-2
TGTGCCAGCAGTGAACACCAAGCCAAAAACATTCAGTACTTC	CASSEHQAKNIQYF	-	-	TRBV12-3/TRBV12-4	14	TRBJ2-4
TGCGCCAGCAGCCTCTCCTTGGCCACTCGCACAGATACGCAGTATTTT	CASSLSLATRTDTQYF	-	-	TRBV4-1	16	TRBJ2-3
TGTGCCAGCACCAGGGAAGCCTACGAGCAGTACTTC	CASTREAYEQYF	-	-	TRBV2	12	TRBJ2-7
TGTGCCAGCAGCCCGGGACAGGGCCTCTCCTACGAGCAGTACTTC	CASSPGQGLSYEQYF	-	TRBD1	TRBV7-2	15	TRBJ2-7
TGTGCCAGCAGTTCCCAAACGTCCCCCGGACAGGGGTATGGCTACACCTTC	CASSSQTSPGQGYGYTF	-	TRBD1	TRBV27	17	TRBJ1-2